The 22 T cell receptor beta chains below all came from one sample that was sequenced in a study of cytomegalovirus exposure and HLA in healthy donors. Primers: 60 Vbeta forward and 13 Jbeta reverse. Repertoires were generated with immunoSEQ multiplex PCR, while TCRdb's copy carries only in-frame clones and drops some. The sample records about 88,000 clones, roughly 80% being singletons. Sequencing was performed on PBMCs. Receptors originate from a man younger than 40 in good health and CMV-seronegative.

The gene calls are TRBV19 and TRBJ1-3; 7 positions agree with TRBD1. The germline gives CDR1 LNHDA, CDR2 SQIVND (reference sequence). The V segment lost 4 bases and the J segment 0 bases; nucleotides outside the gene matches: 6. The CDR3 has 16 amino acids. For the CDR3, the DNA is TGTGCCAGTAGTAATGCGGGACAGAACTCTGGAAACACCATATATTTT. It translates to CASSNAGQNSGNTIYF.

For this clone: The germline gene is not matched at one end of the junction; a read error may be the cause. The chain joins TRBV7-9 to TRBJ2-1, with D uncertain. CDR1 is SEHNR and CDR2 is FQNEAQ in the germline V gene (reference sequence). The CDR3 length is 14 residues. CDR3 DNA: TGTGCCAACAGCTTAGTCCTCGGTTACAATGAGCAGTTCTTC. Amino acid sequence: CANSLVLGYNEQFF.

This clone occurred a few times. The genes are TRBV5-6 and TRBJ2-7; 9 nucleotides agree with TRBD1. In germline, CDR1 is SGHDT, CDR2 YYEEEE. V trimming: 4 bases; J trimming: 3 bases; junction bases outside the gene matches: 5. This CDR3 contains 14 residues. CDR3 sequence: CASSQGQGRYEQYF. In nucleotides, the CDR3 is TGTGCCAGCAGCCAGGGACAGGGCCGCTACGAGCAGTACTTC.

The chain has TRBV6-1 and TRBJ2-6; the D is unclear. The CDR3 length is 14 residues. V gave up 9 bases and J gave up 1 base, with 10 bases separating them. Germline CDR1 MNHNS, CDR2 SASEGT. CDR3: CASSRASGANVLTF. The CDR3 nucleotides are TGTGCCAGTTCTCGAGCTTCTGGGGCCAACGTCCTGACTTTC.

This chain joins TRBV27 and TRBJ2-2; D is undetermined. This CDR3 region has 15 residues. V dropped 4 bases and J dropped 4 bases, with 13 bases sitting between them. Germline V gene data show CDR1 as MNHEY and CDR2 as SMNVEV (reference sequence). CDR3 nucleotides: TGTGCCAGCAGTTGGAGTACACCCACCACCGGGGAGCTGTTTTTT. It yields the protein CASSWSTPTTGELFF.

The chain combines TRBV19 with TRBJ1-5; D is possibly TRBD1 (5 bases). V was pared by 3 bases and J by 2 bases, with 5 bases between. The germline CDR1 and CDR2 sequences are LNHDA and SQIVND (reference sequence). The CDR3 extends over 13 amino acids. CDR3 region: CASSIRGNQPQHF. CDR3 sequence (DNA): TGTGCCAGTAGTATCAGGGGCAATCAGCCCCAGCATTTT.

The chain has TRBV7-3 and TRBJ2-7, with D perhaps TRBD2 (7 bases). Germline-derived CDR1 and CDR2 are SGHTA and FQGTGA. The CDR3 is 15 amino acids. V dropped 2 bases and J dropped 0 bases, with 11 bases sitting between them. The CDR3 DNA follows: TGTGCCAGCAGCTTAGGGGGGGGCTACTCCTACGAGCAGTACTTC. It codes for CASSLGGGYSYEQYF.

CDR3 amino acids: CASRSRGQETQYF. CDR3 bases: TGTGCCAGCAGGTCCCGGGGTCAAGAGACCCAGTACTTC. The genes are TRBV6-1 and TRBJ2-5; tentative D call: TRBD2 (5 bases). CDR3 length: 13 residues. The V gene lost 6 bases and the J gene lost 2 bases, with 10 bases spanning the gap. Germline lookup yields CDR1 MNHNS and CDR2 SASEGT.

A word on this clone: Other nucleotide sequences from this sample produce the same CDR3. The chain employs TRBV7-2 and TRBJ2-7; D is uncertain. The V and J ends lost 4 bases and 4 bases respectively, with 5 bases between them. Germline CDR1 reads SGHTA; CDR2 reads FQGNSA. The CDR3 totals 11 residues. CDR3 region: CASSSLYEQYF. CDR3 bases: TGTGCCAGCAGCTCCCTATACGAGCAGTACTTC.

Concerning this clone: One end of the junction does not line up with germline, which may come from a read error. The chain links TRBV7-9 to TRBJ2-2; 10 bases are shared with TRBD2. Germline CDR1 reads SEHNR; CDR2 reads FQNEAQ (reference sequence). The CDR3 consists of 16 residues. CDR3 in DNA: TGTGCCAGCAGCTTCACTAGCGGGGTGGGAACCGGGGAGCTGCTTTTT. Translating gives CASSFTSGVGTGELLF.

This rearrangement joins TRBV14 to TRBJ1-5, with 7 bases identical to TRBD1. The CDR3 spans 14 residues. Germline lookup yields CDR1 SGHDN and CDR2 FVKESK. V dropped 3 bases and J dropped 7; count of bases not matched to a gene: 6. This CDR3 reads CASSHRGADQPQHF. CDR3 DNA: TGTGCCAGCAGCCACAGGGGGGCCGACCAGCCCCAGCATTTT.

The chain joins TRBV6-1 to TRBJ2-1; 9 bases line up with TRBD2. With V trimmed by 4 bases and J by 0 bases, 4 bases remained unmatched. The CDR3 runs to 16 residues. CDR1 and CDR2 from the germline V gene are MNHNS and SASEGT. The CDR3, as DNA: TGTGCCAGCAGTGGAGATAGCGGGGGCTCCTACAATGAGCAGTTCTTC. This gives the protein CASSGDSGGSYNEQFF.

For the CDR3, the DNA is TGCGCCAGCAGCTTGTCAGGCGGGACCTACGAGCAGTACTTC. Translation gives CASSLSGGTYEQYF. This sequence joins TRBV5-1 and TRBJ2-5, with D possibly being TRBD2 (6 bases). The J call may be wrong; the DNA end is better matched by TRBJ2-7. CDR1 is SGHRS and CDR2 is YFSETQ in the germline V gene. The CDR3 consists of 14 residues.

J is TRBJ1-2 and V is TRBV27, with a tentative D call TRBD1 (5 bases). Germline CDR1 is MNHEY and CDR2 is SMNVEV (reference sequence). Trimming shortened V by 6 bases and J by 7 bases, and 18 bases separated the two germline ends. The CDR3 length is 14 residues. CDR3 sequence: CASRGAATGGGYTF. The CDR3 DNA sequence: TGTGCCAGCAGAGGAGCCGCAACGGGGGGTGGCTACACCTTC.

In nucleotides, the CDR3 is TGTGCCAGCAGTTACTCGGCTCTTGGGAACACTGAAGCTTTCTTT. Translated: CASSYSALGNTEAFF. The V and J genes are TRBV6-5 and TRBJ1-1; no definite D call. V lost 0 bases, J lost 1 base, and 9 bases lay in between. This CDR3 region has 15 residues. Per germline, CDR1 MNHEY and CDR2 SVGAGI.

In nucleotides, the CDR3 is TGTGCCAGCAGTCCGCAGCCGAGGGACAGGGGTATGAACACTGAAGCTTTCTTT. As protein: CASSPQPRDRGMNTEAFF. The chain is built from TRBV27 and TRBJ1-1; 10 bases match TRBD1. CDR1 and CDR2 (germline): MNHEY, SMNVEV (reference sequence). The CDR3 is 18 residues long. The V segment lost 5 bases and the J segment 0 bases; nucleotides outside the gene matches: 12.

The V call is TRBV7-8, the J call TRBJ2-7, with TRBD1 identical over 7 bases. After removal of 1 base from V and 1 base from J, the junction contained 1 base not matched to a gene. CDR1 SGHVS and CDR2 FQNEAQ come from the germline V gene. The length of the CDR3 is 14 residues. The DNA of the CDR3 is TGTGCCAGCAGCTTAGGGACAGGTTCCTACGAGCAGTACTTC. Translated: CASSLGTGSYEQYF.

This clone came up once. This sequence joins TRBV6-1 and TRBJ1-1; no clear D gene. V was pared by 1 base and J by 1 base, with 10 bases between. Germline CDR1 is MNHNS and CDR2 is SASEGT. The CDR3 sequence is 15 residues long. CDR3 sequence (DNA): TGTGCCAGCAGTGAAGGGAGAGGGCGGAACACTGAAGCTTTCTTT. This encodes CASSEGRGRNTEAFF.

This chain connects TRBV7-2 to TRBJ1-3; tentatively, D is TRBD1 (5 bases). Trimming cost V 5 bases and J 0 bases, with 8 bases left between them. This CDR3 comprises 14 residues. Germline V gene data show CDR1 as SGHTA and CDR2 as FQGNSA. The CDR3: CASSQDSSGNTIYF. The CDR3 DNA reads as TGTGCCAGCAGCCAAGACAGCTCTGGAAACACCATATATTTT.

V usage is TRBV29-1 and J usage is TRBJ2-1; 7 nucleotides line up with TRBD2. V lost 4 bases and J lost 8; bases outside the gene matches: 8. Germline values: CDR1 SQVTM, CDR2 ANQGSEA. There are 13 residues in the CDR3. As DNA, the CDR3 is TGCAGCGTTGCACCCGGGGGAGGGGATGAGCAGTTCTTC. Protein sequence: CSVAPGGGDEQFF.

CDR3 sequence (DNA): TGTGCCAGCAGCACCGCCAGCGGGGGGAAGAACGGGGAGCTGTTTTTT. The encoded protein is CASSTASGGKNGELFF. This rearrangement joins TRBV4-2 to TRBJ2-2, with 9 bases lining up with TRBD2. Germline CDR1 LGHNA, CDR2 YNFKEQ. The CDR3 runs 16 residues. The trim removed 5 bases at V and 7 bases at J, leaving 11 bases unmatched.

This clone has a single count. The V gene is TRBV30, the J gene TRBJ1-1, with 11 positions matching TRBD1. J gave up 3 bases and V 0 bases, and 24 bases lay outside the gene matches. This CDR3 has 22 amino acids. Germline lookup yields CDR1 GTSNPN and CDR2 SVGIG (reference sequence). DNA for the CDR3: TGTGCCTGGAGTGTGAGAAGGAATAAGTGGGACAGGGGGGATGTTTTGTACACTGAAGCTTTCTTT. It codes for CAWSVRRNKWDRGDVLYTEAFF.